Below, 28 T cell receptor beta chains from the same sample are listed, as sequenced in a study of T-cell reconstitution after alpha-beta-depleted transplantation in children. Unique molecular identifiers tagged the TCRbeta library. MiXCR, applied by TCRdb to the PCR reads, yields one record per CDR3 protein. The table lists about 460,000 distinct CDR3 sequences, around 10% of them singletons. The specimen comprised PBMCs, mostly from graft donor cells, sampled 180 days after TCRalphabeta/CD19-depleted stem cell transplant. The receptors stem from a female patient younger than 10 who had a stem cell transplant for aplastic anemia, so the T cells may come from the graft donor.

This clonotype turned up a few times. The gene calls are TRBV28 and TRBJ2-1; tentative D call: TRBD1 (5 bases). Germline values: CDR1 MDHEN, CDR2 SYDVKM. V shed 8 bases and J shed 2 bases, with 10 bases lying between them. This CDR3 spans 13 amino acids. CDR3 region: CASGLGPYNEQFF. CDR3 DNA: TGTGCCAGCGGGTTGGGGCCCTACAATGAGCAGTTCTTC.

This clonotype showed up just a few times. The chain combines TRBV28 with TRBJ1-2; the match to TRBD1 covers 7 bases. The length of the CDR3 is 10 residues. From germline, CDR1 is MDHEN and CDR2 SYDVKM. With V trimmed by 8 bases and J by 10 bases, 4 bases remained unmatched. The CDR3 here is CASGGGIYTF. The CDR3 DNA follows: TGTGCCAGCGGAGGGGGCATCTACACCTTC.

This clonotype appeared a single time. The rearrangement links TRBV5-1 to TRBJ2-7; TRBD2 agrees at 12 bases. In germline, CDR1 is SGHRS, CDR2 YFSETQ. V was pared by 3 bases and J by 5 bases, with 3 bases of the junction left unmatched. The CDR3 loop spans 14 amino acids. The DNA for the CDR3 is TGCGCCAGCAGCTCCCGACTAGCGGGAGACGAGCAGTACTTC. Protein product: CASSSRLAGDEQYF.

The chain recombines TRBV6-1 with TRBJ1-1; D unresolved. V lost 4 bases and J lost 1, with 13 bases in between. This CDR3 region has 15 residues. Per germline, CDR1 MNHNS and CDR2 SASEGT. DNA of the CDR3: TGTGCCAGCAGTGTGAGTAGATATCGGAACACTGAAGCTTTCTTT. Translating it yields CASSVSRYRNTEAFF.

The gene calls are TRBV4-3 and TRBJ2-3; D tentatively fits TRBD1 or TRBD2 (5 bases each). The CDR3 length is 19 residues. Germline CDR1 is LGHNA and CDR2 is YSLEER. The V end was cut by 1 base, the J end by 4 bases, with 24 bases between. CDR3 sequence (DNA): TGCGCCAGCAGCCAAGGTCAAGAATGGGGGTCTAAAGGGCCAGATACGCAGTATTTT. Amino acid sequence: CASSQGQEWGSKGPDTQYF.

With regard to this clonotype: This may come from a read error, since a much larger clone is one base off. This CDR3 reads CSVEGCGKETQYF. CDR3 DNA: TGCAGCGTTGAAGGTTGCGGGAAAGAGACCCAGTACTTC. The chain uses TRBV29-1 and TRBJ2-5; a possible D gene is TRBD2 (6 bases). Germline CDR1 is SQVTM and CDR2 is ANQGSEA. Trimming removed 1 base at V and 3 bases at J, with 9 bases between. CDR3 length equals 13 residues.

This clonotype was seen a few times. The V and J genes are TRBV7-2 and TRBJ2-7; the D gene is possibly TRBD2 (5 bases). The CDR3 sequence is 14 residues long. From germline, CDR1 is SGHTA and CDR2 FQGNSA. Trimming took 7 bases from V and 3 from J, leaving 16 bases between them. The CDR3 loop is CASTPDSGYYEQYF. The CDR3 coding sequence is TGTGCCAGCACGCCCGACTCGGGGTACTACGAGCAGTACTTC.

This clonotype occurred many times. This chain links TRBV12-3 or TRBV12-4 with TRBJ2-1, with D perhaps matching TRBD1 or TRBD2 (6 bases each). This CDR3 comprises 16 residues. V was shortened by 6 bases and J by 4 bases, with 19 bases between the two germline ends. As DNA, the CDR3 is TGTGCCAGCAGGGAAAGGGGGGCCCGAGAATACAATGAGCAGTTCTTC. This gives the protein CASRERGAREYNEQFF.

The CDR3 loop reads CASSQDYRDHEQFF. CDR3 coding DNA: TGCGCCAGCAGCCAAGATTACCGGGACCATGAGCAGTTCTTC. The genes are TRBV4-3 and TRBJ2-1, with D perhaps being TRBD1 or TRBD2 (5 bases each). Germline-derived CDR1 and CDR2 are LGHNA and YSLEER. The CDR3 runs 14 residues. V was shortened by 0 bases and J by 8 bases, with 11 bases between the two germline ends.

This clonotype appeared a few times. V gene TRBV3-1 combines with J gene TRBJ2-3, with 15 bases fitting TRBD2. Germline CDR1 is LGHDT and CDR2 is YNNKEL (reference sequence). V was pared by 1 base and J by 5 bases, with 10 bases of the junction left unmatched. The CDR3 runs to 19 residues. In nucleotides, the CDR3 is TGTGCCAGCAGCCAAGCGGGACTAGCGGGAGGAGACAACCTAGATACGCAGTATTTT. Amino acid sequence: CASSQAGLAGGDNLDTQYF.

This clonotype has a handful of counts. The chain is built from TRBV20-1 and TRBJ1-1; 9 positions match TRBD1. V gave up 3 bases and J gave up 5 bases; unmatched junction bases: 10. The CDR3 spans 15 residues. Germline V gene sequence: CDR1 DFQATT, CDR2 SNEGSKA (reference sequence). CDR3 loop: CSASPWGTGSTEAFF. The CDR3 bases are TGCAGTGCTAGTCCCTGGGGGACAGGGAGTACTGAAGCTTTCTTT.

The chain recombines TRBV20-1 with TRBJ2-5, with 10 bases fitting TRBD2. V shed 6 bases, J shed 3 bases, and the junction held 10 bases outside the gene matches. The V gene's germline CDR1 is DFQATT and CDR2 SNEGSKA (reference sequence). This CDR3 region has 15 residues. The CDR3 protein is CSAVRAGGAEETQYF. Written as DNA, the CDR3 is TGCAGTGCAGTGCGAGCGGGAGGGGCCGAAGAGACCCAGTACTTC.

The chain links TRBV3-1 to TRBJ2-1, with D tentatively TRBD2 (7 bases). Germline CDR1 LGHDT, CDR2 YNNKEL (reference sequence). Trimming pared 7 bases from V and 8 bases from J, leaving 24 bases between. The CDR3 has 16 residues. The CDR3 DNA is TGTGCCAGCACCGCACCCGGGGGGCTCCAGGTCGATGAGCAGTTCTTC. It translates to CASTAPGGLQVDEQFF.

CDR3 nucleotides: TGCAGTGCTTCAGGGGGCGGGGGCTCCTACGAGCAGTACTTC. It yields the protein CSASGGGGSYEQYF. The rearrangement joins TRBV20-1 to TRBJ2-7, with D possibly TRBD1 on 8 matching bases. Germline-derived CDR1 and CDR2 are DFQATT and SNEGSKA (reference sequence). V shed 5 bases and J shed 0 bases, with 14 bases lying between them. This CDR3 is built from 14 residues.

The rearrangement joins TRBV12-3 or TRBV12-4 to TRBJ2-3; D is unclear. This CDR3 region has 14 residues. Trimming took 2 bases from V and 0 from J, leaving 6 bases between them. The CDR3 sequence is CASSLITSTDTQYF. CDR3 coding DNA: TGTGCCAGCAGTTTAATTACTAGCACAGATACGCAGTATTTT.

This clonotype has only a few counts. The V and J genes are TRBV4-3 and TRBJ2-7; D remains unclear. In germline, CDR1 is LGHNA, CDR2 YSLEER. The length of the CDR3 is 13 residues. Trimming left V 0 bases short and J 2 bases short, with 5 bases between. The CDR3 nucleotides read TGCGCCAGCAGCCAAGATCCGACCTACGAGCAGTACTTC. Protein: CASSQDPTYEQYF.

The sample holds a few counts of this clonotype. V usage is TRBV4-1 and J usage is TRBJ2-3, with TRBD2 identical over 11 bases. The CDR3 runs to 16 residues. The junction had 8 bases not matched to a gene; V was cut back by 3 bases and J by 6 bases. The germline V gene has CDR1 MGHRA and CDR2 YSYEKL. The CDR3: CASSQGLAVVGDTQYF. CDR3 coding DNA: TGCGCCAGCAGCCAGGGACTAGCGGTGGTAGGGGATACGCAGTATTTT.

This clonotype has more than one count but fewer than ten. DNA of the CDR3: TGTGCCAGCAGTTTCTCACTTCCCGGCACAGATACGCAGTATTTT. It specifies CASSFSLPGTDTQYF. The chain recombines TRBV12-3 or TRBV12-4 with TRBJ2-3; no firm D call. V lost 3 bases and J 1 base, leaving 11 bases between the germline ends. The CDR3 loop spans 15 amino acids.

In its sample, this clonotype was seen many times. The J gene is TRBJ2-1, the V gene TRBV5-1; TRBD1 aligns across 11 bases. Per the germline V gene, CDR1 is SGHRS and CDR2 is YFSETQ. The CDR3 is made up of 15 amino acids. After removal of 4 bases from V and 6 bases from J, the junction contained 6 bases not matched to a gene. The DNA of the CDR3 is TGCGCCAGCAGCACCGGACAGGGGGCGAGCAATGAGCAGTTCTTC. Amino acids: CASSTGQGASNEQFF.

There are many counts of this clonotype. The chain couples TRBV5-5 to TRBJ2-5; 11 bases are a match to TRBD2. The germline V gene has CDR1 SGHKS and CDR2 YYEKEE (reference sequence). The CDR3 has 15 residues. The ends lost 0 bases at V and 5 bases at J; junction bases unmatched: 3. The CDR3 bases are TGTGCCAGCAGCTTGGGACTAGCGGGAACGGAGACCCAGTACTTC. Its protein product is CASSLGLAGTETQYF.

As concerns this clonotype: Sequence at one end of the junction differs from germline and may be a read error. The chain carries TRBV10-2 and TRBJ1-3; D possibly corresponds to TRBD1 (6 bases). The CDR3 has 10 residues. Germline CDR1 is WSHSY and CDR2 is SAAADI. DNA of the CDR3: TGCGCCAGCAGTGAAACAGGGAGCTGGTTT. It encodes CASSETGSWF.

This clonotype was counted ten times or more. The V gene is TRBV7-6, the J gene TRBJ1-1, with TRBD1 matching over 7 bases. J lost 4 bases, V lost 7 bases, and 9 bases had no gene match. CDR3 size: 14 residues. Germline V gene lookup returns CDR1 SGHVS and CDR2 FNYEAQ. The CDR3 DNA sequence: TGTGCCAGCATGGCAGGGGGTCTGGTCACTGAAGCTTTCTTT. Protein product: CASMAGGLVTEAFF.

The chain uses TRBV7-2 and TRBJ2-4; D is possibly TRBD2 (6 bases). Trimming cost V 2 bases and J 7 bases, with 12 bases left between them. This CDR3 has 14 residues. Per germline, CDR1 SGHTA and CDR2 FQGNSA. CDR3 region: CASSLTTGRNIQYF. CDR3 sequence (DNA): TGTGCCAGCAGCTTAACCACTGGGAGGAACATTCAGTACTTC.

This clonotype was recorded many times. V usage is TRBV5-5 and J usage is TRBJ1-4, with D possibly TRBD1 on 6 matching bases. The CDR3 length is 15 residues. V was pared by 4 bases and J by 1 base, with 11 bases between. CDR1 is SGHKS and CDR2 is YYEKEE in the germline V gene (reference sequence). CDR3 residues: CASSIGTLTNEKLFF. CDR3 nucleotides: TGTGCCAGCAGCATAGGGACATTAACTAATGAAAAACTGTTTTTT. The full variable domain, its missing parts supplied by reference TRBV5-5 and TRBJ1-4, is DAGVTQSPTHLIKTRGQQVTLRCSPISGHKSVSWYQQVLGQGPQFIFQYYEKEERGRGNFPDRFSARQFPNYSSELNVNALLLGDSALYLCASSIGTLTNEKLFFGSGTQLSVL.

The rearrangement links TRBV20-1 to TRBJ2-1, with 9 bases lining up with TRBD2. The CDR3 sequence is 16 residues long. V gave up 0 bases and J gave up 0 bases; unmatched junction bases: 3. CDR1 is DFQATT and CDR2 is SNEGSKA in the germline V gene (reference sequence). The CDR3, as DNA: TGCAGTGCTAGAGAGGGCGGGAGGGCCTCCTACAATGAGCAGTTCTTC. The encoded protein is CSAREGGRASYNEQFF.

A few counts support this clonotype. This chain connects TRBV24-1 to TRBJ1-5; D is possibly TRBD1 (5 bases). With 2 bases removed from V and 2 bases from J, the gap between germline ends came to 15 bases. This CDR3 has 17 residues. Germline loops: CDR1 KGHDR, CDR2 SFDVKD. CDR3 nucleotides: TGTGCCACCAGTGATTCGTGGGGCACCAACGGCAATCAGCCCCAGCATTTT. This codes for CATSDSWGTNGNQPQHF.

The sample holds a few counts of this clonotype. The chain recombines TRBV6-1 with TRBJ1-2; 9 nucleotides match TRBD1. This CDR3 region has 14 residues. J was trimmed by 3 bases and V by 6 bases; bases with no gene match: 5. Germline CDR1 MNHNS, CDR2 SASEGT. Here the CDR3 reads CASRPTGGYYGYTF. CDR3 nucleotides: TGTGCCAGCAGGCCGACAGGGGGATACTATGGCTACACCTTC.

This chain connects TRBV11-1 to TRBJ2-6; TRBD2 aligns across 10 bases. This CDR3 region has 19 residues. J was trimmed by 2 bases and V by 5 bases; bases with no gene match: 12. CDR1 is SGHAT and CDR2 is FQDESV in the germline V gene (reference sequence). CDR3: CASSMTESSGSTGANVLTF. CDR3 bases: TGTGCCAGCAGCATGACAGAATCTAGCGGGAGTACTGGGGCCAACGTCCTGACTTTC.